These T cell receptor beta chains were read from a single sample in a study of shared clonotypes between healthy human individuals. TCRdb's table, derived via immunoSEQ multiplex PCR, lists solely in-frame clones and lacks some. The data contain nearly 750,000 clones, around 70% of them singletons. Material: memory CD4+ T cells sorted from blood. The source of these receptors is a woman aged 25 to 45 in good health. The CDR3 runs from the conserved cysteine through the conserved F or W. A D gene is named only where the DNA matches it firmly. Size is stated for part of the rows, as once, few or many counts, or as a class when the clone is expanded.

V gene: TRBV6-5
D gene: NA
clone size: many
J gene: TRBJ2-7
CDR3 DNA: TGTGCCAGCAGTTACGGGACACAGGCCCTTTACGAGCAGTACTTC
CDR3 protein: CASSYGTQALYEQYF

V gene: TRBV2
D gene: NA
clone size: NA
J gene: TRBJ1-1
CDR3 DNA: TGTGCCAGCAGCCCCCTCGTAGGAACGAACACTGAAGCTTTCTTT
CDR3 protein: CASSPLVGTNTEAFF

V gene: TRBV5-5
D gene: TRBD2
clone size: few
J gene: TRBJ2-1
CDR3 DNA: TGTGCCAGCAGCCTTATGAGCGGGGGTGAGCAGTTCTTC
CDR3 protein: CASSLMSGGEQFF

V gene: TRBV9
D gene: NA
clone size: NA
J gene: TRBJ2-3
CDR3 DNA: TGTGCCAGCAGCGTAGGGGTAGTGAGGTCCGATACGCAGTATTTT
CDR3 protein: CASSVGVVRSDTQYF

V gene: TRBV28
D gene: NA
clone size: NA
J gene: TRBJ1-1
CDR3 DNA: TGTGCCAGCAGTTTACAGGGCTACACTGAAGCTTTCTTT
CDR3 protein: CASSLQGYTEAFF

V gene: TRBV11-2
D gene: NA
clone size: NA
J gene: TRBJ1-5
CDR3 DNA: TGTGCCAGCAGCTTAGTCTCAGGGTTCAATCAGCCCCAGCATTTT
CDR3 protein: CASSLVSGFNQPQHF

V gene: TRBV30
D gene: NA
clone size: NA
J gene: TRBJ2-4
CDR3 DNA: TGTGCCTGGAAGCAGCGGCAAAACATTCAGTACTTC
CDR3 protein: CAWKQRQNIQYF

V gene: TRBV29-1
D gene: NA
clone size: NA
J gene: TRBJ1-1
CDR3 DNA: TGCAGCGTGGCCCACACTGAAGCTTTCTTT
CDR3 protein: CSVAHTEAFF

V gene: TRBV6-4
D gene: TRBD2
clone size: NA
J gene: TRBJ2-1
CDR3 DNA: TGTGCCAGCAGGCCCCTAGCGGGAGCCCCCAATGAGCAGTTCTTC
CDR3 protein: CASRPLAGAPNEQFF

V gene: TRBV19
D gene: TRBD1
clone size: NA
J gene: TRBJ2-2
CDR3 DNA: TGTGCCAGTGAGGACAGGGGGCGTACCGGGGAGCTGTTTTTT
CDR3 protein: CASEDRGRTGELFF

V gene: TRBV4-1
D gene: NA
clone size: NA
J gene: TRBJ2-4
CDR3 DNA: TGCGCCAGCAGCTCCACGATCGTGAGGGACATTCAGTACTTC
CDR3 protein: CASSSTIVRDIQYF

V gene: TRBV7-2
D gene: TRBD2
clone size: NA
J gene: TRBJ2-7
CDR3 DNA: TGTGCCAGCAGCACACAGCGGGATTCCTACGAGCAGTACTTC
CDR3 protein: CASSTQRDSYEQYF

V gene: TRBV7-2
D gene: TRBD2
clone size: NA
J gene: TRBJ2-7
CDR3 DNA: TGTGCCAGCAGCTCAACTAGCGCTGAGCAGTACTTC
CDR3 protein: CASSSTSAEQYF

V gene: TRBV9
D gene: NA
clone size: many
J gene: TRBJ2-7
CDR3 DNA: TGTGCCAGCAGCGGGGACTGGCTGGGGGAGCAGTACTTC
CDR3 protein: CASSGDWLGEQYF

V gene: TRBV11-2
D gene: TRBD2
clone size: NA
J gene: TRBJ2-2
CDR3 DNA: TGTGCCAGCAGCTTCGGACTAGCGGAGAACACCGGGGAGCTGTTTTTT
CDR3 protein: CASSFGLAENTGELFF

V gene: TRBV18
D gene: NA
clone size: medium-sized
J gene: TRBJ2-2
CDR3 DNA: TGTGCCAGCTCACCAAACCCGGCCGGGGAGCTGTTTTTT
CDR3 protein: CASSPNPAGELFF

V gene: TRBV18
D gene: NA
clone size: few
J gene: TRBJ2-3
CDR3 DNA: TGTGCCAGCTCACCTGCGACCTCGGTGAATACGCAGTATTTT
CDR3 protein: CASSPATSVNTQYF

V gene: TRBV10-3
D gene: TRBD2
clone size: NA
J gene: TRBJ2-7
CDR3 DNA: TGTGCCATCACCGTTAGCGGGGGGGCGGACGAGCAGTACTTC
CDR3 protein: CAITVSGGADEQYF

V gene: TRBV6-5
D gene: TRBD1
clone size: NA
J gene: TRBJ2-7
CDR3 DNA: TGTGCCAGCAGTTACTTAGGACAGGGGGCCCCCGAGCAGTACTTC
CDR3 protein: CASSYLGQGAPEQYF

V gene: TRBV21-1
D gene: NA
clone size: NA
J gene: TRBJ2-3
CDR3 DNA: TGTGCCAGCAGCACCCGGGACAGGGTATTTCGCGCAGATACGCAGTATTTT
CDR3 protein: CASSTRDRVFRADTQYF

V gene: TRBV5-1
D gene: NA
clone size: NA
J gene: TRBJ2-5
CDR3 DNA: TGCGCCAGCAGCTTGGGAGGCTACCAAGAGACCCAGTACTTC
CDR3 protein: CASSLGGYQETQYF

V gene: TRBV6-1
D gene: NA
clone size: few
J gene: TRBJ1-1
CDR3 DNA: TGTGCCAGCATTCCAAGGGGGAACACTGAAGCTTTCTTT
CDR3 protein: CASIPRGNTEAFF

V gene: TRBV7-9
D gene: TRBD1
clone size: few
J gene: TRBJ1-1
CDR3 DNA: TGTGCCAGCAGCTTAGGGTCAGGGGGCATGAACACTGAAGCTTTCTTT
CDR3 protein: CASSLGSGGMNTEAFF

V gene: TRBV7-9
D gene: NA
clone size: few
J gene: TRBJ1-1
CDR3 DNA: TGTGCCAGCAGCTTGGATCTAATGAACACTGAAGCTTTCTTT
CDR3 protein: CASSLDLMNTEAFF

V gene: TRBV30
D gene: NA
clone size: few
J gene: TRBJ1-1
CDR3 DNA: TGTGCCTGGAGTTATAAGATCGTATACACTGAAGCTTTCTTT
CDR3 protein: CAWSYKIVYTEAFF

V gene: TRBV19
D gene: NA
clone size: NA
J gene: TRBJ2-1
CDR3 DNA: TGTGCCAGTAGCGTCCCCGGAGAGAGAAACAATGAGCAGTTCTTC
CDR3 protein: CASSVPGERNNEQFF